Listed below are T cell receptor beta chains from one sample, sequenced in a study of T cell responses to AZD1222 COVID-19 vaccine. This table comes from immunoSEQ multiplex PCR, and its TCRdb copy is limited to in-frame clones, with some not included. Here the sample spans about 110,000 clones, 85% to 90% being singletons. Here the sequenced sample was peripheral blood, taken on day 0 of AZD1222 vaccination. The source of these receptors is an adult in good health. Both conserved end residues are trimmed from each CDR3.

J gene	V gene	CDR3 protein
TRBJ1-4	TRBV7-2	ASSTRQTGANEKLF
TRBJ2-1	TRBV19	ASSIDPGRDHNEQF
TRBJ2-2	TRBV3-1/TRBV3-2	ATGWGQNTGELF
TRBJ2-3	TRBV5-8	ASSLGGRPADTQY
TRBJ2-2	TRBV5-1	ASRIGGYTGELF
TRBJ1-6	TRBV24-1	ATSDLPVSFYNSPLH
TRBJ2-7	TRBV5-4	ASSPSRTGGLGEQY
TRBJ2-1	TRBV19	ASSTRTTPQF
TRBJ2-5	TRBV11-1	ASSAGTLQETQY
TRBJ1-2	TRBV11-1	ASSAGAAPVDYT
TRBJ1-2	TRBV2	ASSPDTNNYGYT
TRBJ2-2	TRBV19	ASSIEFRDTAYTGELF
TRBJ2-2	TRBV7-2	ASSISLAGGPSGELF
TRBJ1-4	TRBV30	AWSVGTHNEKLF
TRBJ2-7	TRBV6-5	ASSYGGPPYEQY
TRBJ2-5	TRBV29-1	SVVEGGGETQY
TRBJ1-5	TRBV18	ASSPAGTGRNQPQH
TRBJ2-6	TRBV11-2	ASTLDGAPGANVLT
TRBJ2-2	TRBV4-2	ASSQVVGLAGGTGELF
TRBJ2-1	TRBV7-7	ASSLVLAALNEQF